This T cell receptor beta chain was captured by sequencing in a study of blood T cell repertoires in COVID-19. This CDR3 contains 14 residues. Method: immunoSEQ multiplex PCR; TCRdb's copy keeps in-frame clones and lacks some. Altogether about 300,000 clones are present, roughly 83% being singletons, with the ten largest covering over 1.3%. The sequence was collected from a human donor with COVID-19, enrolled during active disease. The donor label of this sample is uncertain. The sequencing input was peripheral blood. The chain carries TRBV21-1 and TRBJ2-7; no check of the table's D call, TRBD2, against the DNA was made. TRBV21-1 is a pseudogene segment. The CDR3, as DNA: TGTGCCAGCAGCAACCCTAGCGGAGGCTACGAGCAGTACTTC. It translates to CASSNPSGGYEQYF.